A single T cell receptor beta chain is shown here with its context. The data stem from a study of blood T cell repertoires in COVID-19. As for the study in general: COVID-19 samples, acute and convalescent, were from the United States, Italy and Spain.

The CDR3 contains 17 residues. After removal of 0 bases from V and 0 bases from J, the junction contained 5 bases not matched to a gene. Germline assignment: CDR1 LGHNA and CDR2 YNFKEQ. Original handling: From reference gene primer amplification, estimates of nucleated cell counts were derived. TCRdb keeps only in-frame clones here, not all; method: immunoSEQ multiplex PCR. V and J calls and clone size come straight from that table; D and trimming were deduced from the DNA. The sample holds more than 150,000 clones, approximately 86% seen once. The sequencing sample was made of peripheral blood. The J gene is TRBJ1-3, the V gene TRBV4-2; TRBD1 matches at 7 bases. The sequence was obtained from a woman of 80 years or more with acute or convalescent COVID-19. The CDR3 sequence is CASSQESGDSSGNTIYF. For the CDR3, the DNA is TGTGCCAGCAGCCAAGAATCCGGGGACAGCTCTGGAAACACCATATATTTT.